Below are 5 T cell receptor beta chains sequenced from a single sample in a study of glioma-infiltrating T cells. Using RNA template, CDR3s of TCR alpha and beta were amplified with iRepertoire arm-PCR. TCRdb ran MiXCR on the multiplex PCR reads and lists one entry per CDR3 protein. This sample yields approximately 110,000 distinct CDR3 sequences, of which roughly 23% are seen a single time; about 15% belongs to the top ten. Sequenced material: glioma tissue, nonneoplastic brain tissue, or PBMCs (not recorded which). These receptors all come from a human donor with low-grade glioma or glioblastoma, undergoing nonglioma brain surgery, or in good health (not recorded which).

Notes on this clonotype: One end of the junction does not line up with germline, which may come from a read error. This chain connects TRBV27 to TRBJ2-7, with D perhaps TRBD1 (6 bases). The CDR3 is made up of 15 amino acids. Germline values: CDR1 MNHEY, CDR2 SMNVEV (reference sequence). CDR3 nucleotide sequence: TGTGCCAGCAGTCTACAGGGTTTCTCGTCCTGCGAGCGGTACTTC. Its protein product is CASSLQGFSSCERYF.

This clonotype was seen at least ten times. The rearrangement links TRBV20-1 to TRBJ1-6; D not resolved. V lost 2 bases, J lost 6 bases, and 8 bases lay in between. CDR1 is DFQATT and CDR2 is SNEGSKA in the germline V gene (reference sequence). The CDR3 is 13 residues long. As DNA, the CDR3 is TGCAGTGCTAGATCAGATATTAATTCACCCCTCCACTTT. Its translation is CSARSDINSPLHF.

The chain joins TRBV12-3 or TRBV12-4 to TRBJ1-2, with 9 bases that match TRBD1. Trimming at V came to 6 bases and at J to 11 bases, leaving 10 bases not matched to a gene. This CDR3 has 13 amino acids. This CDR3 reads CASSLDRGYEYTF. For the CDR3, the DNA is TGTGCCAGCAGCCTGGACAGGGGATATGAATACACCTTC.

V and J are TRBV19 and TRBJ1-5; the D is unclear. Germline lookup yields CDR1 LNHDA and CDR2 SQIVND (reference sequence). The V gene lost 9 bases and the J gene lost 7 bases, with 13 bases spanning the gap. The CDR3 runs to 12 residues. This chain's CDR3 is CASKGVGQPQHF. In nucleotides, the CDR3 is TGTGCCAGCAAGGGAGTTGGGCAGCCCCAGCATTTT.

This clonotype was seen ten or more times. CDR3 loop: CASITDPGNTIYF. The CDR3 DNA reads TGTGCCAGCATCACAGACCCGGGAAACACCATATATTTT. The chain carries TRBV6-1 and TRBJ1-3; D unclear. This CDR3 region has 13 residues. V was pared by 7 bases and J by 4 bases, with 11 bases between. CDR1 and CDR2 from the germline V gene are MNHNS and SASEGT.